A selection of T cell receptor beta chains follows, all from one sample in a study of T cells after yellow fever vaccination. TCRdb processed the 5' RACE reads anew with MiXCR; each CDR3 protein has one entry. The sample has about 99,000 distinct CDR3 sequences, 4.5% to 6% seen once. The sample here was CD8+ T cells sorted from PBMCs, taken 10 days after the yellow fever booster vaccination. Receptors were obtained from a young man who received the YFV17D yellow fever vaccine. CDR3s include the opening cysteine and the closing phenylalanine or tryptophan. D genes are given only for firm matches. Size tells how often a clone was seen (once, few, many) or the class of an expanded clone, and some rows leave it out.

CDR3aa | CDR3nt | v_gene | abundance | j_gene | d_gene
CASSLGIRRDRDQPQHF | TGTGCCAGCAGCTTAGGAATTCGCCGGGACAGGGATCAGCCCCAGCATTTT | TRBV7-8 | NA | TRBJ1-5 | TRBD1
CASTHVRESNDEQFF | TGTGCCAGCACCCACGTGCGGGAATCCAACGATGAGCAGTTCTTC | TRBV6-2/TRBV6-3 | many | TRBJ2-1 | NA
CASSQDPGQGIYGYTF | TGCGCCAGCAGCCAAGACCCGGGACAGGGAATTTATGGCTACACCTTC | TRBV4-3 | many | TRBJ1-2 | TRBD1
CASRTFKGMNTEAFF | TGTGCCAGCAGAACATTTAAGGGGATGAACACTGAAGCTTTCTTT | TRBV6-2/TRBV6-3 | NA | TRBJ1-1 | NA
CSAGTSGGVETQYF | TGCAGCGCGGGGACTAGCGGGGGGGTAGAGACCCAGTACTTC | TRBV29-1 | few | TRBJ2-5 | TRBD2
CASSIAGGTTDTQYF | TGTGCCAGCAGCATAGCGGGGGGGACAACAGATACGCAGTATTTT | TRBV11-2 | NA | TRBJ2-3 | TRBD2
CASSSPGRQETQYF | TGTGCCAGCAGCTCGCCCGGGAGGCAAGAGACCCAGTACTTC | TRBV5-6 | many | TRBJ2-5 | TRBD2
CASGLVVVLGGQFEAFF | TGTGCTAGTGGTTTGGTTGTCGTTTTGGGGGGCCAATTTGAAGCTTTCTTT | TRBV12-5 | few | TRBJ1-1 | NA
CASSLAGGETQYF | TGTGCCAGCAGCTTAGCAGGCGGAGAGACCCAGTACTTC | TRBV7-3 | NA | TRBJ2-5 | NA
CASSPTGGHLDTQYF | TGTGCCAGCAGCCCAACAGGGGGCCACTTGGATACGCAGTATTTT | TRBV9 | many | TRBJ2-3 | TRBD1
CASSFGGFTDTQYF | TGTGCCAGCAGCTTCGGGGGGTTCACAGATACGCAGTATTTT | TRBV13 | NA | TRBJ2-3 | TRBD2
CSVVFPNTEAFF | TGCAGCGTTGTATTCCCGAACACTGAAGCTTTCTTT | TRBV29-1 | NA | TRBJ1-1 | NA
CASSIDTGGYTF | TGTGCCAGCAGTATCGACACGGGGGGCTACACCTTC | TRBV12-3/TRBV12-4 | NA | TRBJ1-2 | NA
CASSLGLAGGHTYNEQFF | TGTGCCAGCAGCCTAGGACTAGCGGGGGGCCACACCTACAATGAGCAGTTCTTC | TRBV5-6 | NA | TRBJ2-1 | TRBD2
CASSTDSYTGELFF | TGTGCCAGCAGCACTGACAGTTACACCGGGGAGCTGTTTTTT | TRBV7-2 | few | TRBJ2-2 | NA
CASSPLRGADTQYF | TGTGCCAGCAGCCCCCTCAGGGGTGCAGATACGCAGTATTTT | TRBV27 | many | TRBJ2-3 | NA
CATSRDRTGGYGYTF | TGTGCCACCAGCAGAGATAGGACAGGGGGCTATGGCTACACCTTC | TRBV15 | few | TRBJ1-2 | TRBD1
CASSTRLGTEAFF | TGCGCCAGCAGCACCCGCCTGGGCACTGAAGCTTTCTTT | TRBV4-1 | few | TRBJ1-1 | NA
CASSQDEARVSGQPQHF | TGTGCCAGCAGCCAAGATGAGGCCCGGGTCAGTGGTCAGCCCCAGCATTTT | TRBV4-2 | few | TRBJ1-5 | NA
CASSRTEANYGYTF | TGTGCCAGCAGCAGGACTGAAGCTAACTATGGCTACACCTTC | TRBV6-6 | few | TRBJ1-2 | NA
CSARLGHRSDTGELFF | TGCAGTGCTAGATTGGGCCACAGGAGTGACACCGGGGAGCTGTTTTTT | TRBV20-1 | many | TRBJ2-2 | NA
CASSQDSPGTAEDIQYF | TGCGCCAGCAGCCAAGATTCTCCAGGAACTGCCGAGGACATTCAGTACTTC | TRBV4-1 | NA | TRBJ2-4 | NA
CSASPLDREHTEAFF | TGCAGTGCTAGTCCCCTGGACAGGGAGCACACTGAAGCTTTCTTT | TRBV20-1 | few | TRBJ1-1 | TRBD1
CASSQGIEQFF | TGCGCCAGCAGCCAAGGGATTGAGCAGTTCTTC | TRBV4-1 | NA | TRBJ2-1 | NA
CASSQASGGSQETQYF | TGCGCCAGCAGCCAAGCCAGCGGGGGATCGCAAGAGACCCAGTACTTC | TRBV4-1 | NA | TRBJ2-5 | TRBD2
CASSFQQGSGELFF | TGCGCCAGCAGCTTCCAACAGGGCTCCGGGGAGCTGTTTTTT | TRBV5-1 | many | TRBJ2-2 | NA
CASSYIGTYNEQFF | TGTGCCAGCAGTTACATCGGGACCTACAATGAGCAGTTCTTC | TRBV6-5 | few | TRBJ2-1 | NA
CASSLLAGGGEQFF | TGTGCCAGCAGTTTGCTAGCGGGGGGCGGGGAGCAGTTCTTC | TRBV12-3/TRBV12-4 | NA | TRBJ2-1 | TRBD2
CASSLGQGYGYTF | TGTGCCAGCAGCTTGGGACAGGGCTATGGCTACACCTTC | TRBV7-6 | many | TRBJ1-2 | TRBD1
CASSVGGQGNEQNF | TGTGCCAGCAGCGTAGGCGGACAGGGGAACGAGCAGAACTTC | TRBV9 | NA | TRBJ2-7 | TRBD1
CASSLVGGRSYNEQFF | TGTGCCAGCAGCTTAGTAGGGGGGCGCTCCTACAATGAGCAGTTCTTC | TRBV7-9 | many | TRBJ2-1 | NA
CASSPRGGANTEAFF | TGTGCCAGCAGCCCCAGAGGCGGGGCCAACACTGAAGCTTTCTTT | TRBV7-6 | few | TRBJ1-1 | NA
CASSFPMNTEAFF | TGTGCCAGCAGCTTCCCAATGAACACTGAAGCTTTCTTT | TRBV5-5 | NA | TRBJ1-1 | NA
CASSRTSGASTDTQYF | TGTGCCAGCAGTCGTACTAGCGGAGCTAGCACAGATACGCAGTATTTT | TRBV6-5 | few | TRBJ2-3 | TRBD2
CASSYQNRDSSSYEQYF | TGCGCCAGCAGCTACCAAAACCGGGACTCTAGCTCCTACGAGCAGTACTTC | TRBV5-1 | many | TRBJ2-7 | NA
CAIDARGGTEAFF | TGTGCCATCGACGCCAGGGGGGGGACTGAAGCTTTCTTT | TRBV28 | NA | TRBJ1-1 | TRBD1
CSAPGRHTQYF | TGCAGTGCTCCAGGGAGGCATACGCAGTATTTT | TRBV20-1 | NA | TRBJ2-3 | NA
CASSLLPWDNFLTQYF | TGCGCCAGCAGCTTACTGCCCTGGGACAACTTTTTGACCCAGTACTTC | TRBV5-1 | few | TRBJ2-5 | NA
CASSSHREVGTDTQYF | TGTGCCAGCAGCTCCCACAGGGAGGTGGGAACAGATACGCAGTATTTT | TRBV7-9 | few | TRBJ2-3 | NA
CASSLVRDTTNTGELFF | TGCGCCAGCAGCTTGGTACGGGACACGACGAACACCGGGGAGCTGTTTTTT | TRBV5-1 | many | TRBJ2-2 | NA
CASSLEKREDTQYF | TGCGCCAGCAGCTTGGAGAAGCGGGAGGATACGCAGTATTTT | TRBV5-1 | few | TRBJ2-3 | TRBD2
CASSPLPGTGEPQHF | TGTGCCAGCAGTCCCCTCCCCGGGACAGGGGAGCCCCAGCATTTT | TRBV27 | NA | TRBJ1-5 | TRBD1
CASSVDGGAWEQFF | TGTGCCAGCAGCGTAGACGGGGGGGCCTGGGAGCAGTTCTTC | TRBV9 | NA | TRBJ2-1 | TRBD2
CASSVGTPRDTQYF | TGTGCCAGCAGCGTCGGGACTCCCCGCGATACGCAGTATTTT | TRBV5-6 | few | TRBJ2-3 | NA
CSVRKGGEQYF | TGCAGCGTAAGAAAGGGAGGGGAGCAGTACTTC | TRBV29-1 | many | TRBJ2-7 | TRBD2
CASSVEPGVEQFF | TGTGCCAGCAGCGTAGAGCCGGGGGTGGAGCAGTTCTTC | TRBV9 | NA | TRBJ2-1 | NA
CASSLHRGRVNEQFF | TGTGCCAGCAGCCTTCACAGGGGGCGGGTAAATGAGCAGTTCTTC | TRBV27 | NA | TRBJ2-1 | TRBD1
CASSYGGTSGANVLTF | TGTGCCAGCAGTTATGGCGGAACTTCTGGGGCCAACGTCCTGACTTTC | TRBV6-2/TRBV6-3 | few | TRBJ2-6 | NA
CSARDPRGTTDTQYF | TGCAGTGCTAGAGATCCCCGGGGTACCACAGATACGCAGTATTTT | TRBV20-1 | many | TRBJ2-3 | NA
CASSRNTLAYNEQFF | TGTGCCAGCAGCCGAAATACTCTAGCCTACAATGAGCAGTTCTTC | TRBV9 | many | TRBJ2-1 | NA
CASSQNRELFF | TGCGCCAGCAGCCAAAACCGGGAGCTGTTTTTT | TRBV4-3 | NA | TRBJ2-2 | NA
CASSVLPGQPVSPYGYTF | TGTGCCAGCAGTGTCTTGCCGGGACAGCCCGTTAGTCCCTATGGCTACACCTTC | TRBV28 | NA | TRBJ1-2 | TRBD1